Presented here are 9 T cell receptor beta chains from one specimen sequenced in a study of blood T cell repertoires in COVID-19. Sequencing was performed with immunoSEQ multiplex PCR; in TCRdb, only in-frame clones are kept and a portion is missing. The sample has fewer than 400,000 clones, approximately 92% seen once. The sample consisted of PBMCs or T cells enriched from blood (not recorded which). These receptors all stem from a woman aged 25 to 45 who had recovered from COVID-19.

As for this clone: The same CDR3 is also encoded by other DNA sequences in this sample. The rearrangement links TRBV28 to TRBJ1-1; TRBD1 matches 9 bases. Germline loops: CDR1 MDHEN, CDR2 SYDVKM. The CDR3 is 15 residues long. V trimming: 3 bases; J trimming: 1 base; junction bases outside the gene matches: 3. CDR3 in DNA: TGTGCCAGCAGTTTGGGGGGACAGGGGAACACTGAAGCTTTCTTT. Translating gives CASSLGGQGNTEAFF.

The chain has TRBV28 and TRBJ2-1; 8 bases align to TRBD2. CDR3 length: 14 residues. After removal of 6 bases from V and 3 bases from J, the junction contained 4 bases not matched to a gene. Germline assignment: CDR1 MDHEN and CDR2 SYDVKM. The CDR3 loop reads CASRASGSYNEQFF. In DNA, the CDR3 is TGTGCCAGCAGGGCAAGCGGGAGCTACAATGAGCAGTTCTTC.

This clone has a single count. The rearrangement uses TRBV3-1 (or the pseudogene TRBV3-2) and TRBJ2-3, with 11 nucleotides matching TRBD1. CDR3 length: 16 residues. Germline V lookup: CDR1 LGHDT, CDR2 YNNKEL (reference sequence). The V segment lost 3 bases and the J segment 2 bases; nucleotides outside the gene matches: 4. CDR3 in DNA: TGTGCCAGCAGCCAGGGGACAGGGGGAAACACAGATACGCAGTATTTT. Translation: CASSQGTGGNTDTQYF.

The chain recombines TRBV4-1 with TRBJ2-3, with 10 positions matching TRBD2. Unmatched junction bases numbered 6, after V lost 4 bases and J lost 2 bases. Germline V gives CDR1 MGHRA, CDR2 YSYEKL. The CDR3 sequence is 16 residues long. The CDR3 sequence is CASSPLGLAVTDTQYF. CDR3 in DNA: TGCGCCAGCAGCCCCCTTGGACTAGCGGTCACAGATACGCAGTATTTT.

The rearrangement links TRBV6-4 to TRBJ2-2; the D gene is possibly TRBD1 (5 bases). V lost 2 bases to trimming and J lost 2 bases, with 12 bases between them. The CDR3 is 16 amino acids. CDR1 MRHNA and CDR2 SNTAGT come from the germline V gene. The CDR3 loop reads CASSDSPGQNTGELFF. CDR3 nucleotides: TGTGCCAGCAGTGACAGCCCTGGACAAAACACCGGGGAGCTGTTTTTT.

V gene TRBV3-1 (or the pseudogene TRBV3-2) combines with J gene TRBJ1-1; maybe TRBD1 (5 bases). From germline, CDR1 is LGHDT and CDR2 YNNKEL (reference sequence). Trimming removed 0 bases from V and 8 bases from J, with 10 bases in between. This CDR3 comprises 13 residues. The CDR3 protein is CASSQEWGREAFF. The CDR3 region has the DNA TGTGCCAGCAGCCAAGAATGGGGGAGGGAAGCTTTCTTT.

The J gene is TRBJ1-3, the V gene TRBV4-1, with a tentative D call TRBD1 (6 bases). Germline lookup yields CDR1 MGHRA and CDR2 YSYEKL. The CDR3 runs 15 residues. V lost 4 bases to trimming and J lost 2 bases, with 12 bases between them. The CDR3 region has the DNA TGCGCCAGCAGCCGGATACAGGGAACTGGAAACACCATATATTTT. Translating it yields CASSRIQGTGNTIYF.

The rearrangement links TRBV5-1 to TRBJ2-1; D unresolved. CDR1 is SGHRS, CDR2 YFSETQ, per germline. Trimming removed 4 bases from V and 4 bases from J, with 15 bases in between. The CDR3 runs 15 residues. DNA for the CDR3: TGCGCCAGCAGCCCGCGTAAACCCGTGTACAATGAGCAGTTCTTC. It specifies CASSPRKPVYNEQFF.

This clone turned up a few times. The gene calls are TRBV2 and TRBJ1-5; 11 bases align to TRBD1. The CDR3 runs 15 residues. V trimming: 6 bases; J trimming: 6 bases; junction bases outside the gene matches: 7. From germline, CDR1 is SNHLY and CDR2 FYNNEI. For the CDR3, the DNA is TGTGCCAGCAGCAAGGACAGGGGGCGACCTCAGCCCCAGCATTTT. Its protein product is CASSKDRGRPQPQHF.